Listed below are T cell receptor beta chains from one sample, sequenced in a study of blood T cells in healthy people across ages. MiXCR was run by TCRdb on the 5' RACE reads, yielding one entry per CDR3 protein. Among roughly 1,300,000 distinct CDR3 sequences listed, approximately 59% were seen once. Sequencing used blood. These receptors came from a man younger than 35 in good health. The CDR3 runs from the conserved cysteine through the conserved F or W. A D gene is named only where the DNA matches it firmly. Some rows have no size entry. The others give once, few or many, or a class for an expanded clone.

CDR3nt	CDR3aa	abundance	v_gene	j_gene	d_gene
TGTGCCAGCAGCCCAAACCCCGGGACACCAAAGTACTTC	CASSPNPGTPKYF	many	TRBV11-2	TRBJ2-5	.
TGTGCCAGCAGCTTAGGGGCCCCTACAGGGATGAACACTGAAGCTTTCTTT	CASSLGAPTGMNTEAFF	few	TRBV7-9	TRBJ1-1	.
TGTGCCAGCAGCTTGAGGACCTACCAGGCAGGGAATGAGCAGTTCTTC	CASSLRTYQAGNEQFF	.	TRBV7-2	TRBJ2-1	.
TGTGCCAGCCGAAGGGACGTAGATGAAAAACTGTTTTTT	CASRRDVDEKLFF	.	TRBV19	TRBJ1-4	.
TGTGCCAGCAGTCACAGGGGCTGGGATTCACCCCTCCACTTT	CASSHRGWDSPLHF	.	TRBV27	TRBJ1-6	TRBD1
TGCGCCAGCAGCCAAAGAGGCAGGAGACACTACGAGCAGTACTTC	CASSQRGRRHYEQYF	few	TRBV4-1	TRBJ2-7	.
TGCAGCGTTGAAGGGGGTCTAGCGGGCGGCTACGAGCAGTACTTC	CSVEGGLAGGYEQYF	.	TRBV29-1	TRBJ2-7	TRBD2
TGTGCCAGCAGCCACGACATTGGACGAGCTTTCTTT	CASSHDIGRAFF	.	TRBV3-1	TRBJ1-1	.
TGTGCCAGCAGTTTACTCGGAGAACTAGTCCTGATTGAGTCCCAGTACTTC	CASSLLGELVLIESQYF	.	TRBV12-3/TRBV12-4	TRBJ2-7	.
TGCAGCGGGGGAGCTTATAGCACAGATACGCAGTATTTT	CSGGAYSTDTQYF	.	TRBV29-1	TRBJ2-3	.
TGTGCCAGCAGTTTAGGTTCAGACACTGAAGCTTTCTTT	CASSLGSDTEAFF	few	TRBV12-3/TRBV12-4	TRBJ1-1	.
TGTGCCAGCAGTTCTACGAGGACTGAAGCTTTCTTT	CASSSTRTEAFF	.	TRBV3-1	TRBJ1-1	.
TGTGCCAGCAGTGAAGGGGGAACGGTAGAAGCTTTCTTT	CASSEGGTVEAFF	.	TRBV14	TRBJ1-1	.
TGCGCCAGCAGCCCCTGGATCATGCGGAGAGAGACCCAGTACTTC	CASSPWIMRRETQYF	.	TRBV5-1	TRBJ2-5	.
TGCGCCAGCAGCTTAATCGGCACCCGCACAGATACGCAGTATTTT	CASSLIGTRTDTQYF	few	TRBV5-1	TRBJ2-3	.
TGTGCCAGCAGTTCCCCCCCCGGACTAGCGGGGAAGGAGCAGTACTTC	CASSSPPGLAGKEQYF	few	TRBV28	TRBJ2-5	TRBD2
TGTGCCAGCAAGATCGGGGGGAATGAGCAGTTCTTC	CASKIGGNEQFF	few	TRBV3-1	TRBJ2-1	TRBD2
TGTGCCAGCAGGTCGGACAGGGGGCGAGGAGATACGCAGTATTTT	CASRSDRGRGDTQYF	.	TRBV7-2	TRBJ2-3	TRBD1
TGTGCCAGCAGTGATTTCATCAGCCCCCAGCATTTT	CASSDFISPQHF	.	TRBV2	TRBJ1-5	.
TGCGCCAGCAGCCAGTCAGAAGGGACAGGCCTGTCCTACGAGCAGTACTTC	CASSQSEGTGLSYEQYF	.	TRBV4-1	TRBJ2-7	TRBD1
TGTGCCAGCAGGGAGACTAGCGGGAGCGGGGAAGAGCAGTACTTC	CASRETSGSGEEQYF	.	TRBV28	TRBJ2-7	TRBD2
TGTGCCTCCACGACAGGATACAATGAGCAGTTCTTC	CASTTGYNEQFF	few	TRBV30	TRBJ2-1	.
TGTGCCAGCAGCTACCCCGGGGAAGAGGGAGATACGCAGTATTTT	CASSYPGEEGDTQYF	few	TRBV7-9	TRBJ2-3	.
TGTGCCAGCACCCCCCGTGCACAGAACTACGAGCAGTACTTC	CASTPRAQNYEQYF	.	TRBV7-8	TRBJ2-7	.
TGCGCCAGCAGTGAGTCGGGGGGGGTCGCCAAAAACATTCAGTACTTC	CASSESGGVAKNIQYF	.	TRBV10-2	TRBJ2-4	TRBD2
TGCGCCAGCAGCCAAGACGCCCAGGCTAGCTCCTACGAGCAGTACTTC	CASSQDAQASSYEQYF	.	TRBV4-1	TRBJ2-7	.
TGCAGTGCTAAGGATCGGGACAGAGCCTACTACGAGCAGTACTTC	CSAKDRDRAYYEQYF	.	TRBV20-1	TRBJ2-7	TRBD1
TGTGCCAGAGGGACAGGGGATCAGCCCCAGCATTTT	CARGTGDQPQHF	few	TRBV21-1	TRBJ1-5	.
TGTGCCAGCAGCTTAGAGGGTAGCGCGTACTACAATGAGCAGTTCTTC	CASSLEGSAYYNEQFF	.	TRBV7-6	TRBJ2-1	.
TGTGCCAGCAGCTCCCGAGGGAGAGAGGCAACTAATGAAAAACTGTTTTTT	CASSSRGREATNEKLFF	few	TRBV21-1	TRBJ1-4	.
TGCGCCAGCAGCCGGGTGTCTTTGAGGGACACTGAAGCTTTCTTT	CASSRVSLRDTEAFF	.	TRBV4-1	TRBJ1-1	.
TGTGCCAGCAGGGTAAGGAATGAGCAGTTCTTC	CASRVRNEQFF	.	TRBV27	TRBJ2-1	.
TGTGCCAGCAGTTTGGGACAGGTGGAGGGGGCCAACGTCCTGACTTTC	CASSLGQVEGANVLTF	few	TRBV28	TRBJ2-6	TRBD1
TGCAGTGCTAGAGGTGTAGGATACTACGAGCAGTACTTC	CSARGVGYYEQYF	.	TRBV20-1	TRBJ2-7	.
TGTGCCAGCAGCACACAGACTAGCGGAAGCTCCTACGAGCAGTACTTC	CASSTQTSGSSYEQYF	.	TRBV7-9	TRBJ2-7	TRBD2
TGTGCCAGCCCCCACAGGGGTTTCGTGTGGGATACGCAGTATTTT	CASPHRGFVWDTQYF	.	TRBV6-5	TRBJ2-3	TRBD1
TGCGCCAGCAGCCCACCCGGGTCACACGAGCAGTACTTC	CASSPPGSHEQYF	.	TRBV5-1	TRBJ2-7	.
TGCAGTGCTAGAGTTTCCCGCTTAGGGGACACTGAAGCTTTCTTT	CSARVSRLGDTEAFF	.	TRBV20-1	TRBJ1-1	.
TGCAGCGTTGTCCTAGAATCCTACAATGAGCAGTTCTTC	CSVVLESYNEQFF	few	TRBV29-1	TRBJ2-1	.
TGCAGTGCTAGCAGGGCGGTCTACGAGCAGTACTTC	CSASRAVYEQYF	few	TRBV20-1	TRBJ2-7	.
TGTGCCAGCACCTCGACTAGCCGAACAGATACGCAGTATTTT	CASTSTSRTDTQYF	.	TRBV12-3/TRBV12-4	TRBJ2-3	TRBD2
TGCGCCAGCAGCCAAATCGGTACAGATACGCAGTATTTT	CASSQIGTDTQYF	few	TRBV4-1	TRBJ2-3	.
TGCAGTGCTAGAGATCTTCGCGGGCAAGAGACCCAGTACTTC	CSARDLRGQETQYF	.	TRBV20-1	TRBJ2-5	.
TGTGCCAGCAGTTCAACCAGAGGCCAGAACACTGAAGCTTTCTTT	CASSSTRGQNTEAFF	.	TRBV12-3/TRBV12-4	TRBJ1-1	.
TGTGCCACCTGGGACAGCAACTATGGCTACACCTTC	CATWDSNYGYTF	.	TRBV10-3	TRBJ1-2	TRBD1
TGTGCCAGCGGGGGACATCTCTTTTCCTCCTACGAGCAGTACTTC	CASGGHLFSSYEQYF	.	TRBV6-1	TRBJ2-7	.
TGCAGTGCTGAAACCGGGCCTGGGGAGACCCAGTACTTC	CSAETGPGETQYF	.	TRBV20-1	TRBJ2-5	.
TGCGCCAGTTCTAATGGGGACGCCGCAACTAATGAAAAACTGTTTTTT	CASSNGDAATNEKLFF	.	TRBV5-1	TRBJ1-4	.
TGCGCCAGCAGCCAAGAACGGGCAGGGGGCGATCTGACCTACGAGCAGTACTTC	CASSQERAGGDLTYEQYF	.	TRBV4-1	TRBJ2-7	TRBD1
TGTGCCAGCAGTTTTACGACAGGGGAGGGTGTTGACGAGCAGTACTTC	CASSFTTGEGVDEQYF	.	TRBV6-2/TRBV6-3	TRBJ2-7	.
TGTGCCAGCACCCTCCTGACAGGGAACTACAATGAGCAGTTCTTC	CASTLLTGNYNEQFF	.	TRBV12-3/TRBV12-4	TRBJ2-1	TRBD1
TGTGCCAGCAGTTCCACTAGCGGGGGGTTCACAGATACGCAGTATTTT	CASSSTSGGFTDTQYF	few	TRBV12-3/TRBV12-4	TRBJ2-3	TRBD2
TGTGCCAGCAGTGGACTGTCCAATGAAAAACTGTTTTTT	CASSGLSNEKLFF	.	TRBV11-2	TRBJ1-4	.
TGCAGTGTAAGGAGGGGATTGGATGGCTACACCTTC	CSVRRGLDGYTF	.	TRBV20-1	TRBJ1-2	.